This T cell receptor (beta chain) was obtained from a study of blood T cells in healthy people across ages (dated by TCRdb to between 2014 and 2017). About the study as a whole: In model experiments, template switching captured about one uniquely barcoded TCR beta cDNA molecule for every two T cells. The study measured age-related changes in TCR beta repertoire diversity using deep sequencing normalized with unique cDNA molecular identifiers. The donors were split into four age groups: young (average 16 years), middle-aged (39), aged (approximately 59) and long-lived (about 82). To avoid experimental bias, donors of different ages were spread randomly across the sequencing lanes. The study analyzed two additional independent replicas of 1 million unique cDNA reads from the same blood draw for two donors, one aged 18 to 29 and one aged 80 or older. The paper as a whole reports these results and caveats: Compared with the aged group, the long-lived group had more naive CD4+ T cells, fewer expanded clones and increased TCR diversity, suggesting age selection. Total diversity estimates from one million sequenced T cells were considered lower bounds and underestimates. The percentage of naive T cells measured by flow cytometry correlated strongly with observed TCR beta diversity. Because profiling used bulk unsorted PBMCs, naive and antigen-experienced compartments could not be compared conclusively. Because the CMV infection status of the donors was unknown, age-related changes in expanded clonotypes may potentially have been confounded. As age increased, observed TCR beta diversity per million T cells dropped in a roughly linear way, and a significant reduction was already evident by age 40.

The CDR3 numbers 15 residues from cysteine through phenylalanine. Left in the record is the CDR3 DNA by itself, 45 bases read in frame from the first base. Based on the germline V gene (reference sequence), the CDR1 and CDR2 sequences are DFQATT and SNEGSKA. Trimming leaves V shorter by 0 bases and J shorter by 4 bases, with the junction holding 5 bases beyond the gene matches. The method was 5' RACE. TCRdb records Illumina HiSeq 2500 as the sequencer. A second PCR of about 6 to 12 cycles was run with a J-beta primer mix and a sample-barcoded 5' primer. A unique molecular identifier was introduced onto each TCR beta cDNA molecule by a template-switch 5' adaptor carrying 12 random nucleotides. Each sample yielded at least 3 million CDR3-containing paired-end reads. First-strand cDNA synthesis was performed from all RNA using the Mint cDNA synthesis kit, with priming by a TRBC-specific oligonucleotide. All cDNA was treated with uracil-DNA glycosylase and then went through a first 18-cycle PCR with the universal primers M1SS and BC2_uni_R. In the source study's methods: For normalization, 1 million high-quality reads were randomly selected from each sample, with every read carrying a distinct molecular identifier. Reads sharing molecular identifiers were discarded rather than binned into consensus sequences. MiTCR, with a Q25 quality threshold and the strictest error-elimination algorithm, was used for CDR3 identification, clonotype clustering and error correction. A nonparametric unseen species model with Euler transformation was used to estimate lower-bound total TCR beta diversity. The public reads were reanalyzed by TCRdb: fastp trimming at Q25, MiXCR alignment, in-frame beta chains only. A single entry per CDR3 protein holds the most common genes and DNA from its merged rows. For this entry, the V and J calls and clone size follow TCRdb and not the study's own pipeline. The sample data list fewer than 800,000 distinct CDR3 sequences, and around a fifth of these were observed just once. Of the sample, approximately 3.6% falls within the top ten clones.

Donors were about 36 systemically healthy Caucasian individuals from Russia aged about 6 to 100 years. Each donor gave 8.5 to 10 milliliters of peripheral blood, collected into EDTA-treated Vacutainer tubes. Ficoll-Paque density-gradient centrifugation was used to isolate PBMCs, with at least 7 million per sample. Trizol reagent was used to extract total RNA from PBMCs, with at least 6 micrograms per sample. For every donor, flow cytometry on a PBMC aliquot measured the percentage of naive CD45RAhigh/CD27high T cells. Of note for this clonotype: What antigen it recognizes has not been identified. No much larger clonotype is one base removed from it; base qualities were not supplied.

Material: blood. This sequence originates from a man between 65 and 85 years old in good health. The sequence joins TRBV20-1 to TRBJ2-1, and TRBD1 matches 8 of the central bases. CDR3 protein: CSARDRTGYYNEQFF. The DNA sequence reads TGCAGTGCTAGAGATCGGACAGGGTATTACAATGAGCAGTTCTTC.